These 29 T cell receptor beta chains were sequenced from one sample in a study of prognosis after radiotherapy for stage I lung cancer. Two-round multiplex PCR amplified TCR beta CDR3 from genomic DNA. Amplification in first-round PCR relied on primers specific to each TRBV and TRBJ gene. Using its own MiXCR run on the multiplex PCR reads, TCRdb lists one record per CDR3 protein. The sample holds fewer than 40,000 distinct CDR3 sequences, around 43% seen once. The material was PBMCs, obtained before or after stereotactic body radiation therapy (not recorded which). All receptors come from a donor aged 50 or older with non-small cell lung cancer.

Many counts were recorded for this clonotype. V gene TRBV7-3 combines with J gene TRBJ1-3; TRBD1 might be the D (6 bases). From germline, CDR1 is SGHTA and CDR2 FQGTGA. V was clipped by 3 bases and J by 4 bases, with 7 bases between them. The length of the CDR3 is 13 residues. The CDR3 DNA reads as TGTGCCAGCAGCTTCACAGGGGGAAACACCATATATTTT. This translates into CASSFTGGNTIYF.

This sequence joins TRBV7-9 and TRBJ2-7; tentatively, D is TRBD2 (7 bases). The length of the CDR3 is 15 residues. V lost 2 bases to trimming and J lost 7 bases, with 18 bases between them. CDR1 is SEHNR, CDR2 FQNEAQ, per germline (reference sequence). CDR3 sequence: CASSLTGSGAWEQYF. The CDR3 DNA reads TGTGCCAGCAGCTTAACAGGGAGCGGGGCTTGGGAGCAGTACTTC. Supplemented by reference TRBV7-9 and TRBJ2-7, the full variable domain reads DTGVSQNPRHKITKRGQNVTFRCDPISEHNRLYWYRQTLGQGPEFLTYFQNEAQLEKSRLLSDRFSAERPKGSFSTLEIQRTEQGDSAMYLCASSLTGSGAWEQYFGPGTRLTVT.

The gene calls are TRBV27 and TRBJ2-3; 8 bases fit TRBD2. CDR1 and CDR2 from the germline V gene are MNHEY and SMNVEV (reference sequence). The CDR3 totals 15 residues. V was clipped by 8 bases and J by 1 base; unmatched bases: 8. The CDR3 nucleotides read TGTGCCAGCTGCCCGGGGGGGGCCGGCACAGATACGCAGTATTTT. This codes for CASCPGGAGTDTQYF.

With respect to this clonotype: A much larger clonotype is one base distant, so this may be a read error. The V and J genes are TRBV6-1 and TRBJ1-1; D remains unclear. Germline lookup yields CDR1 MNHNS and CDR2 SASEGT. V was pared by 3 bases and J by 4 bases, with 12 bases between. The CDR3 spans 14 residues. The CDR3 sequence: CASSDAVLSTEAFF. The DNA for the CDR3 is TGTGCCAGCAGTGACGCAGTCCTTAGCACTGAAGCTTTCTTT.

J is TRBJ2-1 and V is TRBV5-1, with TRBD2 identical over 9 bases. The CDR3 has 16 amino acids. After removal of 4 bases from V and 4 bases from J, the junction contained 9 bases not matched to a gene. Germline lookup yields CDR1 SGHRS and CDR2 YFSETQ. CDR3 loop: CASSVSGRSLYNEQFF. CDR3 sequence (DNA): TGCGCCAGCAGCGTGAGCGGGAGGTCCCTTTACAATGAGCAGTTCTTC. Full variable domain (rest looked up from reference TRBV5-1 and TRBJ2-1): KAGVTQTPRYLIKTRGQQVTLSCSPISGHRSVSWYQQTPGQGLQFLFEYFSETQRNKGNFPGRFSGRQFSNSRSEMNVSTLELGDSALYLCASSVSGRSLYNEQFFGPGTRLTVL.

This clonotype came up many times. The chain couples TRBV6-1 to TRBJ1-5; D remains unclear. V was cut by 4 bases and J by 0 bases, with 13 bases left in between. The CDR3 totals 16 residues. In germline, CDR1 is MNHNS, CDR2 SASEGT. Written as DNA, the CDR3 is TGTGCCAGCAGTGGGGGATACGGAGGTAGCAATCAGCCCCAGCATTTT. It codes for CASSGGYGGSNQPQHF.

In this sample, this clonotype turned up many times. The chain joins TRBV9 to TRBJ1-1; D gene unclear. V lost 2 bases and J lost 2, with 13 bases in between. Germline V lookup: CDR1 SGDLS, CDR2 YYNGEE. The CDR3 runs 15 residues. CDR3 protein: CASSVAGRANTEAFF. CDR3 coding DNA: TGTGCCAGCAGCGTGGCCGGCAGAGCAAACACTGAAGCTTTCTTT. Combining the CDR3 with reference TRBV9 and TRBJ1-1 gives the whole variable domain DSGVTQTPKHLITATGQRVTLRCSPRSGDLSVYWYQQSLDQGLQFLIQYYNGEERAKGNILERFSAQQFPDLHSELNLSSLELGDSALYFCASSVAGRANTEAFFGQGTRLTVV.

Comment on this clonotype: One end of the junction does not line up with germline, which may come from a read error. This chain joins TRBV30 and TRBJ2-2; D tentatively fits TRBD1 or TRBD2 (6 bases each). Germline lookup yields CDR1 GTSNPN and CDR2 SVGIG (reference sequence). This CDR3 has 15 residues. CDR3 sequence (DNA): TGTGACTGGTTACAGGGCGGAGGGGAAACCGGGGAGCTGTTCTTT. Its protein product is CDWLQGGGETGELFF.

This chain links TRBV6-1 with TRBJ2-7; 8 positions agree with TRBD1. CDR3 size: 14 residues. Losses at the gene ends were 6 bases for V and 13 bases for J; bases not matched to a gene: 17. Germline values: CDR1 MNHNS, CDR2 SASEGT. CDR3 nucleotide sequence: TGTGCCAGCAGGCGGGGACAGGTCGCCTACGATCATTACTTC. The encoded protein is CASRRGQVAYDHYF.

The V call is TRBV2, the J call TRBJ2-4; 8 bases fit TRBD1. CDR1 is SNHLY and CDR2 is FYNNEI in the germline V gene. J gave up 6 bases and V 7 bases, and 5 bases lay outside the gene matches. The CDR3 length is 13 residues. The CDR3: CASKGQVSNIQYF. The CDR3 coding sequence is TGTGCCAGCAAGGGACAGGTGTCAAACATTCAGTACTTC.

Details on this clonotype: This likely reflects a read error, since a far larger clone is one base away. The chain links TRBV28 to TRBJ2-5; 9 bases are shared with TRBD1. The J call may be wrong; the DNA end is better matched by TRBJ2-1. CDR1 is MDHEN, CDR2 SYDVKM, per germline. There are 16 residues in the CDR3. The CDR3 sequence: CPSSLGTGNPLNEQFF. CDR3 nucleotides: TGTCCCAGCAGTCTAGGGACAGGGAATCCCCTCAATGAGCAGTTCTTC.

A remark on this clonotype: One junction end disagrees with the germline gene, perhaps due to a read error. The chain uses TRBV27 and TRBJ2-2, with 7 bases matching TRBD2. The CDR3 totals 15 residues. Germline values: CDR1 MNHEY, CDR2 SMNVEV (reference sequence). Written as DNA, the CDR3 is TGTGCCAGCAGTTTATGGGACTATTCATCCGGGGATCTGCTTTTT. Its translation is CASSLWDYSSGDLLF.

Ten or more counts support this clonotype. The chain combines TRBV5-1 with TRBJ2-3; D remains ambiguous. Looked up from germline, CDR1 is SGHRS and CDR2 is YFSETQ. Between the trimmed V and J ends, which lost 1 base and 2 bases, there was a span of 14 bases. The CDR3 is 16 residues long. This chain's CDR3 is CASSLTGHPPTDTQYF. The CDR3, as DNA: TGCGCCAGCAGCTTGACGGGCCATCCCCCCACAGATACGCAGTATTTT.

V usage is TRBV11-3 and J usage is TRBJ2-2; D unclear. CDR3 length equals 14 residues. CDR1 is SGHNT, CDR2 YENEEA, per germline. The V gene lost 1 base and the J gene lost 6 bases, with 9 bases spanning the gap. The CDR3, as DNA: TGTGCCAGCAGCTTAGTGGGAAGGGCCGGGGAGCTGTTTTTT. This gives the protein CASSLVGRAGELFF. Filled out from reference TRBV11-3 and TRBJ2-2, the complete variable domain reads EAGVVQSPRYKIIEKKQPVAFWCNPISGHNTLYWYLQNLGQGPELLIRYENEEAVDDSQLPKDRFSAERLKGVDSTLKIQPAELGDSAVYLCASSLVGRAGELFFGEGSRLTVL.

This clonotype was observed at least ten times. The chain joins TRBV10-3 to TRBJ1-3, with D possibly being TRBD1 (6 bases). Looked up from germline, CDR1 is ENHRY and CDR2 is SYGVKD. There are 14 residues in the CDR3. The ends were cut back, 9 bases at V and 0 bases at J, with 12 bases in the middle. The CDR3 DNA follows: TGTGCCATGAGGTCAGGGGACTCTGGAAACACCATATATTTT. Translating gives CAMRSGDSGNTIYF.

As regards this clonotype: Given a far larger clone just one base away, this is likely a sequencing read error. This sequence joins TRBV5-1 and TRBJ2-7, with 8 bases identical to TRBD2. Losses at the gene ends were 6 bases for V and 7 bases for J; bases not matched to a gene: 12. CDR1 and CDR2 (germline): SGHRS, YFSETQ. The CDR3 has 14 amino acids. The CDR3 DNA follows: TGCGCCAGCACCCGGGGGGGACCAGAGGATGAGCAGTACTTC. Encoded protein: CASTRGGPEDEQYF.

This clonotype was seen repeatedly, ten times or more. This rearrangement joins TRBV19 to TRBJ1-3; D is unclear. The germline V and J ends were trimmed by 7 bases and 0 bases, with 13 bases remaining between them. The CDR3 runs to 15 residues. CDR1 is LNHDA, CDR2 SQIVND, per germline (reference sequence). The CDR3 region is CASIKGYHSGNTIYF. CDR3 DNA sequence: TGTGCCAGTATAAAGGGATACCACTCTGGAAACACCATATATTTT.

Regarding this clonotype: At one boundary the junction diverges from the germline segment, which might be a read error. The chain carries TRBV19 and TRBJ2-5, with 12 bases identical to TRBD1. Germline values: CDR1 LNHDA, CDR2 SQIVND (reference sequence). The CDR3 spans 15 residues. In nucleotides, the CDR3 is TGTGCCAGTGGTATAGGGGACAGGGGGCCGGAGACCCAGTACTTC. Translating it yields CASGIGDRGPETQYF. The whole variable domain, remainder taken from reference TRBV19 and TRBJ2-5, is DGGITQSPKYLFRKEGQNVTLSCEQNLNHDAMYWYRQDPGQGLRLIYYSQIVNDFQKGDIAEGYSVSREKKESFPLTVTSAQKNPTAFYLCASGIGDRGPETQYFGPGTRLLVL.

V is TRBV20-1 and J is TRBJ2-7; no clear D gene. Trimming shortened V by 4 bases and J by 1 base, and 11 bases separated the two germline ends. The CDR3 is 13 amino acids. Germline CDR1 DFQATT, CDR2 SNEGSKA (reference sequence). The CDR3 bases are TGCAGTGCTAATGCCTTGGTTTCCTACGAGCAGTACTTC. Translating gives CSANALVSYEQYF.

This clonotype was picked up one time. A single base separates this from a much larger clone, so it may be a read error. V and J are TRBV29-1 and TRBJ2-5; 10 bases match TRBD2. Germline V lookup: CDR1 SQVTM, CDR2 ANQGSEA. This CDR3 spans 13 amino acids. Trimming removed 7 bases from V and 6 bases from J; junction bases left unmatched: 8. The DNA of the CDR3 is TGCAGCGGAGCGGGAGGGATGGGACAGACCCAGTACTTC. This translates into CSGAGGMGQTQYF.

This clonotype was seen many times. The V call is TRBV20-1, the J call TRBJ2-2; a weak D match, TRBD2 (5 bases). CDR1 and CDR2 from the germline V gene are DFQATT and SNEGSKA (reference sequence). V was shortened by 2 bases and J by 6 bases, with 13 bases between the two germline ends. The CDR3 contains 14 residues. This chain's CDR3 is CSARLGPGAGELFF. The DNA for the CDR3 is TGCAGTGCTAGATTAGGGCCCGGGGCCGGGGAGCTGTTTTTT.

This clonotype was observed at least ten times. The chain uses TRBV19 and TRBJ2-3; perhaps TRBD2 as D (6 bases). V was trimmed by 10 bases and J by 3 bases, leaving 14 bases between them. The germline gives CDR1 LNHDA, CDR2 SQIVND (reference sequence). This CDR3 is built from 13 residues. CDR3 sequence reads: CATAGTGTDTQYF. In DNA, the CDR3 is TGTGCCACGGCAGGGACTGGTACAGATACGCAGTATTTT.

A single count supports this clonotype. The chain couples TRBV11-2 to TRBJ2-3; 8 nucleotides match TRBD2. Per the germline V gene, CDR1 is SGHAT and CDR2 is FQNNGV. With V trimmed by 5 bases and J by 0 bases, 10 bases remained unmatched. The CDR3 is 17 amino acids. The CDR3 spells CASSPGGVLISTDTQYF. The DNA of the CDR3 is TGTGCCAGCAGCCCGGGGGGGGTTTTAATTAGCACAGATACGCAGTATTTT.

This clonotype was observed many times. The V call is TRBV29-1, the J call TRBJ2-3; possible D gene TRBD2, 5 bases. This CDR3 has 14 residues. Germline V lookup: CDR1 SQVTM, CDR2 ANQGSEA. V lost 8 bases, J lost 6 bases, and 21 bases lay in between. CDR3 sequence reads: CSLKSAAPGDTQYF. CDR3 DNA sequence: TGCAGCTTGAAATCGGCGGCTCCGGGGGATACGCAGTATTTT.

This clonotype was recorded many times. The V gene is TRBV30, the J gene TRBJ2-7, with D hard to call. This CDR3 contains 17 residues. Looked up from germline, CDR1 is GTSNPN and CDR2 is SVGIG (reference sequence). V was clipped by 3 bases and J by 2 bases, with 23 bases between them. In DNA form, the CDR3 reads TGTGCCTGGAGGTACGCAGATCCCTCGACTGTACCCTACGAGCAGTACTTC. Residues: CAWRYADPSTVPYEQYF.

This clonotype was found many times. The chain recombines TRBV6-5 with TRBJ1-5; weak D call: TRBD1 (6 bases). The CDR3 loop spans 17 amino acids. Germline V gene data show CDR1 as MNHEY and CDR2 as SVGAGI. Between the trimmed V and J ends, which lost 0 bases and 6 bases, there was a span of 18 bases. The CDR3 region has the DNA TGTGCCAGCAGTTACTCGTTCGCAGGGGATAGTCTTCAGCCCCAGCATTTT. Its protein is CASSYSFAGDSLQPQHF.

This clonotype was recorded at least ten times. This chain links TRBV28 with TRBJ2-1, with D hard to call. The V gene's germline CDR1 is MDHEN and CDR2 SYDVKM. This CDR3 is built from 16 residues. V lost 7 bases and J lost 0, with 16 bases in between. Here the CDR3 DNA reads TGTGCCAGCACCCCTTCGCGCGGCAGCTCCTACAATGAGCAGTTCTTC. It encodes CASTPSRGSSYNEQFF.

About this clonotype itself: This likely traces to a read error, being one base from a far larger clone. The rearrangement links TRBV6-4 to TRBJ1-3; D not certain. CDR1 is MRHNA and CDR2 is SNTAGT in the germline V gene. The CDR3 sequence is 15 residues long. In nucleotides, the CDR3 is TGTGCCAGCAGTTACTCGAGGAGATCTGGAAACACCATATATTTT. Translation gives CASSYSRRSGNTIYF.

The table lists this clonotype with many counts. V usage is TRBV5-1 and J usage is TRBJ1-1; maybe TRBD1 (5 bases). The CDR3 is 15 amino acids. Between the trimmed V and J ends, which lost 0 bases and 3 bases, there was a span of 12 bases. The germline V gene encodes CDR1 SGHRS and CDR2 YFSETQ. The CDR3: CASSLDGGDYTEAFF. The CDR3 DNA sequence: TGCGCCAGCAGCTTGGACGGAGGGGACTACACTGAAGCTTTCTTT.